This TCR beta chain was sequenced in a study of T cell responses to AZD1222 COVID-19 vaccine. TCRdb keeps only in-frame clones here, not all; method: immunoSEQ multiplex PCR. The sample lists 150,000 to 200,000 clones, approximately 90% occurring once. The CDR3 contains 15 residues. V lost 3 bases to trimming and J lost 0 bases; unmatched junction nucleotides: 3. Germline loops: CDR1 LNHDA, CDR2 SQIVND (reference sequence). Findings of the study overall: Spike as a whole was targeted by vaccine-associated CD4 TCRs, dominant at 160-218 and 743-854.

A note on this clone: As yet, its antigen is unknown.

The source was peripheral blood, collected on day 0 of AZD1222 vaccination. The sequence was collected from an adult in good health. The V and J genes are TRBV19 and TRBJ2-3; 7 positions agree with TRBD1. In DNA, the CDR3 is TGTGCCAGTAGTATCGGACAGGAGAGCACAGATACGCAGTATTTT. Encoded protein: CASSIGQESTDTQYF.